This paragraph reports one TCR beta chain. The data originate from a study of blood T cell repertoires in COVID-19. Overall study context: COVID-19 samples collected from the United States, Italy and Spain covered acute and convalescent phases. PBMCs, B-cell-depleted T cells, or T cells were the source of the cDNA or gDNA that made up the material.

Source study methods: The authors estimated nucleated cell counts from reference gene primer amplification. Assay used: immunoSEQ multiplex PCR; TCRdb lists only in-frame clones, some missing. That table furnishes V, J and clone size, whereas the DNA furnished D and trimming. Of over 110,000 clones listed, approximately 84% were seen once; the top ten hold about 1.9%. Trimming pared 4 bases from V and 7 bases from J, leaving 11 bases between. Germline CDR1 MRHNA, CDR2 SNTAGT. The CDR3 runs to 13 residues. The TCR originated in a woman aged 60-75 years with acute or convalescent COVID-19. The sequenced material came from peripheral blood. The chain employs TRBV6-4 and TRBJ2-1; D is perhaps TRBD2 (5 bases). Written as DNA, the CDR3 is TGTGCCAGCAGTGTACGTGGGGAGAATGAGCAGTTCTTC. As protein: CASSVRGENEQFF.